Reported below is one T cell receptor beta chain. This sample was taken from a study of blood T cell repertoires in COVID-19. Across the whole study: Some COVID-19 samples were acute and others convalescent; all came from the United States, Italy and Spain.

Assay used: immunoSEQ multiplex PCR; TCRdb lists only in-frame clones, some missing. The sample yields approximately 45,000 clones, around 86% seen once. Germline V gene data show CDR1 as ENHRY and CDR2 as SYGVKD. The CDR3 length is 13 residues. V lost 9 bases to trimming and J lost 4 bases, with 10 bases between them. This TCR derives from a woman aged 80 or older with acute or convalescent COVID-19. What was sequenced was peripheral blood. The rearrangement uses TRBV10-3 and TRBJ1-6, with no clear D. CDR3 sequence reads: CAIKLEYNSPLHF. CDR3 sequence (DNA): TGTGCCATAAAGCTCGAATATAATTCACCCCTCCACTTT.